These 9 T cell receptor beta chains were all obtained from the same sample, sequenced in a study of shared clonotypes between healthy human individuals. The table came from immunoSEQ multiplex PCR; TCRdb's copy has only in-frame clones and leaves some out. The sample has around 720,000 clones, around three quarters seen once. What was sequenced was memory CD4+ T cells sorted from blood. Documented subset: CD45RA-negative fraction. These receptors all stem from a young woman in good health.

The chain uses TRBV5-3 and TRBJ2-7; TRBD2 agrees at 7 bases. TRBV5-3 falls under the ORF class, with uncertain function. CDR3 length: 17 residues. After removal of 0 bases from V and 4 bases from J, the junction contained 13 bases not matched to a gene. The CDR3 DNA reads as TGTGCCAGAAGCTTGGTTTGGCGCGGGAGTAGACAGTACGAGCAGTACTTC. Protein product: CARSLVWRGSRQYEQYF.

There are a few counts of this clone. This rearrangement joins TRBV19 to TRBJ2-1; 8 nucleotides agree with TRBD1. The germline CDR1 and CDR2 sequences are LNHDA and SQIVND (reference sequence). The CDR3 sequence is 14 residues long. Trimming at V came to 9 bases and at J to 2 bases, leaving 6 bases not matched to a gene. Here the CDR3 reads CASTGTGAYNEQFF. The CDR3 nucleotides read TGTGCCAGCACCGGGACAGGAGCCTACAATGAGCAGTTCTTC.

The CDR3 sequence is CSAGITNTEAFF. As DNA, the CDR3 is TGCAGCGCCGGGATCACGAACACTGAAGCTTTCTTT. The rearrangement uses TRBV29-1 and TRBJ1-1; no definite D call. The germline CDR1 and CDR2 sequences are SQVTM and ANQGSEA. V was trimmed by 7 bases and J by 1 base, leaving 10 bases between them. CDR3 length equals 12 residues.

The J gene is TRBJ2-1, the V gene TRBV7-9; TRBD1 agrees at 9 bases. This CDR3 comprises 14 residues. Germline values: CDR1 SEHNR, CDR2 FQNEAQ (reference sequence). Germline trimming cut 6 bases from V and 3 bases from J; bases unmatched to any gene: 3. The CDR3 coding sequence is TGTGCCAGCAGACCGACAGGGGGCTACAATGAGCAGTTCTTC. Translated: CASRPTGGYNEQFF.

Comments on this clone: At one boundary the junction diverges from the germline segment, which might be a read error. This chain links TRBV13 with TRBJ2-2, with D possibly matching TRBD1 (5 bases). Germline V gene data show CDR1 as PRHDT and CDR2 as FYEKMQ (reference sequence). CDR3 length: 14 amino acids. In nucleotides, the CDR3 is TGTGCCGGCAGCGTCAGGGTGGGCGCCGGGGAGCTGTTTTTT. Protein sequence: CAGSVRVGAGELFF. The entire variable domain, with the rest obtained from reference TRBV13 and TRBJ2-2, is as follows: AAGVIQSPRHLIKEKRETATLKCYPIPRHDTVYWYQQGPGQDPQFLISFYEKMQSDKGSIPDRFSAQQFSDYHSELNMSSLELGDSALYFCAGSVRVGAGELFFGEGSRLTVL.

This clone has a single count. The chain is built from TRBV7-9 and TRBJ2-3; D is possibly TRBD1 (5 bases). The germline V and J ends were trimmed by 5 bases and 0 bases, with 18 bases remaining between them. The germline CDR1 and CDR2 sequences are SEHNR and FQNEAQ (reference sequence). This CDR3 is built from 17 residues. DNA for the CDR3: TGTGCCAGCAGCGGGGAAGGGCAGGGAAATAGCACAGATACGCAGTATTTT. Translated, it gives CASSGEGQGNSTDTQYF.

This clone was counted only a few times. The chain has TRBV28 and TRBJ1-3; D is perhaps TRBD1 (6 bases). CDR3 length: 15 residues. V lost 4 bases to trimming and J lost 0 bases, with 10 bases between them. Germline assignment: CDR1 MDHEN and CDR2 SYDVKM. CDR3 loop: CASSSTGNSGNTIYF. The DNA of the CDR3 is TGTGCCAGCAGTTCGACAGGCAACTCTGGAAACACCATATATTTT.

The J gene is TRBJ1-5, the V gene TRBV7-8; tentatively, D is TRBD1 (6 bases). Germline lookup yields CDR1 SGHVS and CDR2 FQNEAQ. The CDR3 contains 15 residues. Trimming removed 4 bases at V and 3 bases at J, with 13 bases between. The CDR3 DNA reads TGTGCCAGCAGCTCCCGAGGGGGGTCCAATCAGCCCCAGCATTTT. Translated, it gives CASSSRGGSNQPQHF.

The V gene is TRBV2, the J gene TRBJ1-4; TRBD1 agrees at 7 bases. The ends lost 4 bases at V and 8 bases at J; junction bases unmatched: 7. The CDR3 is 14 residues long. CDR1 is SNHLY and CDR2 is FYNNEI in the germline V gene. The CDR3 spells CASSAGTVGEKLFF. The CDR3 DNA reads TGTGCCAGCAGTGCCGGGACAGTGGGGGAAAAACTGTTTTTT.